This is a list of T cell receptor beta chains from one sample in a study of cytomegalovirus exposure and HLA in healthy donors. The data were produced by immunoSEQ multiplex PCR, yet TCRdb's version contains in-frame clones alone and is incomplete. Among about 130,000 clones, roughly 75% were seen once, and the ten largest hold around 5%. Sequencing was done on a sample of PBMCs. These receptors came from a young man in good health. CDR3s leave out the opening cysteine and the closing phenylalanine or tryptophan.

>TRBJ1-6|11|TRBV30
AWSANSGSPLH
>TRBJ2-3|12|TRBV4-1
ASSQDFFTDTQY
>TRBJ1-1|13|TRBV6-6
ASSGVEGAKTEAF
>TRBJ2-1|14|TRBV6-5
ASSYSRRPGNNEQF
>TRBJ2-3|13|TRBV10-3
AISEFTGGTDTQY
>TRBJ2-2|12|TRBV5-1
ASRAPGVTGELF
>TRBJ2-5|16|TRBV6-1
ASSESPSGRAEGETQY
>TRBJ1-1|11|TRBV30
AWSRQGNTEAF
>TRBJ2-7|11|TRBV29-1
SVDGKGTYEQY
>TRBJ2-7|15|TRBV5-1
ASSLRGGGGDSYEQY
>TRBJ2-3|12|TRBV5-4
ASSLGGRTDTQY
>TRBJ2-7|12|TRBV7-9
ASSRTGSPYEQY
>TRBJ1-1|13|TRBV5-6
ASSLVWARNTEAF
>TRBJ2-3|15|TRBV4-1
ASRRLAGGPSTDTQS
>TRBJ2-5|14|TRBV5-1
ASSLGTHGVQETQY
>TRBJ2-1|12|TRBV6-1
ASSVGGAGNEQF